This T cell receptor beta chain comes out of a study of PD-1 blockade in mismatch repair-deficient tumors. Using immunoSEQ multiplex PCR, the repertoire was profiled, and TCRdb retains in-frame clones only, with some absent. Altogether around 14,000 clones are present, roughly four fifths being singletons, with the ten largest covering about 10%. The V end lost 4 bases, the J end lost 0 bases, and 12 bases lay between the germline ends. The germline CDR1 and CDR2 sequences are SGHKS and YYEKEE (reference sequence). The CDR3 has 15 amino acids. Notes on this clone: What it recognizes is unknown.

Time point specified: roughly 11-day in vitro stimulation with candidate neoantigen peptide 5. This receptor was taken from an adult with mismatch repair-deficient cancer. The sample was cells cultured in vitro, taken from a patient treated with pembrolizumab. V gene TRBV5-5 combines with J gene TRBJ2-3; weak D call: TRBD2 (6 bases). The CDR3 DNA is TGTGCCAGCAGCCCCGGGGGTTTTAGCACAGATACGCAGTATTTT. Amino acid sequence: CASSPGGFSTDTQYF. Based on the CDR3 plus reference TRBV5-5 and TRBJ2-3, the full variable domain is DAGVTQSPTHLIKTRGQQVTLRCSPISGHKSVSWYQQVLGQGPQFIFQYYEKEERGRGNFPDRFSARQFPNYSSELNVNALLLGDSALYLCASSPGGFSTDTQYFGPGTRLTVL.